This T cell receptor (beta chain) was identified in a study of sequential checkpoint blockade in melanoma. About the study: After both sequences, patients received maintenance nivolumab.

Measured with immunoSEQ multiplex PCR; TCRdb has only the in-frame clones, and not every one. The profile covers 25,000 to 35,000 clones, with around 90% appearing a single time and around 15% taken by the ten largest. The treatment denotes: randomized to nivolumab then ipilimumab (arm A) or the reverse (arm B). Sorted cells were live CD3+CD8+, lacking CD19 and CD56, from PBMCs. The source of this sequence is a human donor with melanoma. The sequenced sample was CD8+ T cells sorted from blood (inferred from file names), obtained from a patient given nivolumab and ipilimumab in sequence.

The CDR3 sequence is CASSQGWGGPGSGNTIYF. CDR3 nucleotides: TGCGCCAGCAGCCAAGGATGGGGGGGCCCAGGCTCTGGAAACACCATATATTTT. This sequence joins TRBV4-1 and TRBJ1-3, with D possibly matching TRBD1 (6 bases). Germline V gene data show CDR1 as MGHRA and CDR2 as YSYEKL. V dropped 1 base and J dropped 0 bases, with 16 bases sitting between them. This CDR3 spans 18 amino acids.